The source of this T cell receptor (beta chain) is a study of blood T cell repertoires in COVID-19 (dated by TCRdb to 2018 to 2020). With regard to the full study: The collaborator samples originated in the United States, Italy and Spain and spanned the acute and convalescent phases of COVID-19. A freely available public database, intended as a resource for researchers studying the immune response to SARS-CoV-2, is where the repertoires were released. The prospective study material was composed of cDNA or gDNA derived from T cells, B-cell-depleted T cells, or PBMCs. Sample metadata almost always included a de-identified subject ID, COVID-19 status, age in years and sex. Samples came from the ongoing ImmuneRACE study (first 160 participants) plus 1,254 subjects from 6 global collaborators. The dataset comprised deeply sampled blood TCRbeta repertoires from subjects exposed to, actively infected with, or recovered from COVID-19. HLA class I and class II types, where available, came from metadata supplied by the sample provider rather than from assay-based typing.

To note about this clone: Its antigen target is currently unknown. No base quality information exists; no much larger clone differs at one position.

TCRbeta CDR3 regions were amplified from genomic DNA using the immunoSEQ Assay, a bias-controlled multiplex PCR. The study's own analysis went as follows. Nucleated cell counts per sample were estimated from amplification of reference gene primers within the assay. To quantify the absolute abundance of each unique TCRbeta CDR3 rearrangement, sequence reads were collapsed and filtered. For each sample, productive Simpson clonality was calculated by taking the square root of Simpson's diversity index across productive rearrangements. The source is immuneACCESS, and TCRdb retained only in-frame sequences with V and J called. Part of the clones is not carried over; for the studies checked, unresolved V genes explain less than half of this, and the remainder is unexplained. V and J calls and clone size follow that table, whereas D and trimming were derived from the DNA. The sample table contains 46,000 or so clones; only one count was recorded for under 95% of them. The ten largest account for around a fifth of the sample.

The CDR3 covers 13 residues, taking in both the cysteine and the phenylalanine. The sequence is cut down to CDR3 DNA, 39 bases in frame from base 1. For CDR1 and CDR2, the germline V gene lists SGHDT and YYEEEE. V is pared back by 1 base and J by 1 base, with 5 bases lying between the germline termini. Each collaborating institution followed its own protocols to collect whole blood in K2EDTA tubes. For TCRbeta analysis, collaborator samples were shipped as frozen whole blood, as isolated PBMCs, or as DNA extracted from either sample type. Findings and caveats that apply to the study as a whole: The amount of clinical and demographic metadata varied by source and participant and was provided uncurated.

Sequenced: peripheral blood. The TCR originated in a man aged 65 to 79 with active COVID-19. The rearranged chain carries TRBV5-6 and TRBJ1-1; the D gene lacks a confident call. The nucleotides are TGTGCCAGCAGCTTGAACTCGAACACTGAAGCTTTCTTT. This is translated as CASSLNSNTEAFF.